This T cell receptor beta chain was sequenced for a study of T cells in Graves' hyperthyroidism and ophthalmopathy. Amplification targeted TCR beta CDR3 regions from RNA transcripts. The HTBI primer set was used in a first-round RT-PCR of the TCR CDR3. Using its own MiXCR run on the multiplex PCR reads, TCRdb lists one record per CDR3 protein. This table has 45,000 to 50,000 distinct CDR3 sequences, roughly 50% appearing once. This clonotype was detected many times. Its antigen is not known. A lack of ophthalmopathy progression within 18 months defined stable Graves' hyperthyroidism. Disease duration under 2 months; hyperthyroidism patients were aged 18 to 65. The study left out patients who had uncontrolled infection, other autoimmune disease, pregnancy or lactation. Points from the study as a whole: Most thyroid clonotypes expanded above 0.001 were also detected in blood.

Source material: peripheral blood or thyroid tissue (not recorded which). The clonotype comes from a woman in her forties or fifties with Graves' hyperthyroidism.

The CDR3: CASSLLVRTGGEAFF. Here the CDR3 DNA reads TGTGCCAGCAGCTTATTAGTTAGGACAGGGGGTGAAGCTTTCTTT. The chain combines TRBV7-2 with TRBJ1-1; TRBD1 agrees at 10 bases. Germline CDR1 and CDR2: SGHTA and FQGNSA. The J segment lost 7 bases and the V segment lost 2 bases, leaving 7 bases of the junction unmatched. The CDR3 is 15 residues long. The full variable domain, rest sourced from reference TRBV7-2 and TRBJ1-1, is GAGVSQSPSNKVTEKGKDVELRCDPISGHTALYWYRQSLGQGLEFLIYFQGNSAPDKSGLPSDRFSAERTGGSVSTLTIQRTQQEDSAVYLCASSLLVRTGGEAFFGQGTRLTVV.